The 3 T cell receptor beta chains listed next were all sequenced from one sample in a study of cytomegalovirus exposure and HLA in healthy donors. 60 Vbeta and 13 Jbeta primers were used in PCR. Only in-frame clones appear in the TCRdb table, and some are missing; sequencing was by immunoSEQ multiplex PCR. The data hold around 190,000 clones, with around 88% observed a single time. Sequencing input: PBMCs. The receptors shown here come from a man between 35 and 55 years old in good health and CMV-seropositive.

The chain is built from TRBV10-3 and TRBJ2-1; the match to TRBD2 covers 13 bases. V shed 6 bases, J shed 7 bases, and the junction held 6 bases outside the gene matches. Germline CDR1 reads ENHRY; CDR2 reads SYGVKD. This CDR3 comprises 15 residues. CDR3 region: CAISGRGLAGNEQFF. DNA of the CDR3: TGTGCCATCAGCGGGAGGGGACTAGCGGGAAATGAGCAGTTCTTC.

This clone was picked up a small number of times. This chain connects TRBV10-1 to TRBJ1-1; D call uncertain. V shed 3 bases and J shed 10 bases, with 18 bases lying between them. The CDR3 spans 14 residues. In germline, CDR1 is WNHNN, CDR2 SYGVQD (reference sequence). This CDR3 reads CASSETHTGSGAFF. In DNA form, the CDR3 reads TGCGCCAGCAGTGAAACCCATACCGGGTCTGGAGCTTTCTTT.

The count of this clone is one. The chain uses TRBV2 and TRBJ2-1; no firm D call. The V end lost 6 bases, the J end lost 6 bases, and 15 bases lay between the germline ends. CDR3 length: 14 residues. Per germline, CDR1 SNHLY and CDR2 FYNNEI. CDR3 bases: TGTGCCAGCAGCCCGGGTGGCAGAGGCAATGAGCAGTTCTTC. The encoded protein is CASSPGGRGNEQFF.